Shown below are 20 T cell receptor beta chains from a single sample sequenced in a study of blood T cell repertoires in COVID-19. Libraries were prepared by immunoSEQ multiplex PCR; TCRdb keeps only in-frame clonotypes and omits some of them. This repertoire shows 180,000 or so clones, about 84% found once; its top ten account for 15% to 20%. The sample was peripheral blood. All receptors come from a person aged 70 to 79 with COVID-19, enrolled during active disease.

In this sample, this clone turned up a few times. This chain connects TRBV12-3 or TRBV12-4 to TRBJ1-2; no reliable D call. The CDR3 consists of 12 residues. The germline V and J ends were trimmed by 3 bases and 5 bases, with 7 bases remaining between them. DNA of the CDR3: TGTGCCAGCAGTTTCCCCCCGTATGGCTACACCTTC. Its protein product is CASSFPPYGYTF.

The rearrangement uses TRBV29-1 and TRBJ2-7, with a possible D match to TRBD1 (6 bases). Germline V gene sequence: CDR1 SQVTM, CDR2 ANQGSEA. V was clipped by 6 bases and J by 6 bases, with 12 bases between them. The CDR3 is 11 residues long. CDR3 nucleotide sequence: TGCAGCGTACAACAGGGTCCCGAGCAGTACTTC. The encoded protein is CSVQQGPEQYF.

The chain recombines TRBV4-3 with TRBJ1-4, with 8 bases fitting TRBD1. The CDR3 is made up of 15 amino acids. The V and J ends lost 3 bases and 4 bases, in that order; junction bases with no gene match: 4. Germline CDR1 and CDR2: LGHNA and YSLEER. As DNA, the CDR3 is TGCGCCAGCAGCCAGGACGGACAGGGTAATGAAAAACTGTTTTTT. The encoded protein is CASSQDGQGNEKLFF.

The CDR3 spells CASSEFGSGNTIYF. In DNA form, the CDR3 reads TGTGCCAGCAGTGAATTCGGTTCTGGAAACACCATATATTTT. The J gene is TRBJ1-3, the V gene TRBV25-1; no reliable D call. Germline V gene lookup returns CDR1 MGHDK and CDR2 SYGVNS. The CDR3 has 14 residues. V lost 1 base and J lost 1, with 5 bases in between.

The J gene is TRBJ2-7, the V gene TRBV11-2, with 8 positions matching TRBD2. The CDR3 totals 16 residues. CDR1 SGHAT and CDR2 FQNNGV come from the germline V gene. With V trimmed by 6 bases and J by 2 bases, 12 bases remained unmatched. The CDR3 sequence: CASRQSRGGFAYEQYF. The CDR3 DNA is TGTGCCAGCAGACAAAGCCGGGGGGGATTCGCCTACGAGCAGTACTTC.

This clone was counted a single time. V and J are TRBV7-3 and TRBJ2-3; TRBD2 agrees at 10 bases. Germline V CDR1 and CDR2: SGHTA, FQGTGA. V dropped 8 bases and J dropped 3; count of bases not matched to a gene: 8. This CDR3 has 15 residues. CDR3 in amino acids: CASAQASGGTDTQYF. The CDR3 DNA is TGTGCCAGCGCCCAGGCTAGCGGGGGAACAGATACGCAGTATTTT.

The chain uses TRBV6-5 and TRBJ2-3; maybe TRBD1 (5 bases). Germline assignment: CDR1 MNHEY and CDR2 SVGAGI. V was cut by 6 bases and J by 4 bases, with 8 bases left in between. The CDR3 length is 12 residues. The CDR3 nucleotides read TGTGCCAGCAGCAGGGTGGCAGATACGCAGTATTTT. Amino acids: CASSRVADTQYF.

This sequence joins TRBV19 and TRBJ1-4; 8 bases align to TRBD1. CDR1 is LNHDA, CDR2 SQIVND, per germline (reference sequence). V was clipped by 7 bases and J by 3 bases; unmatched bases: 4. The CDR3 is made up of 14 amino acids. The CDR3 coding sequence is TGTGCCAGTAACAACAGGGGGTCTAATGAAAAACTGTTTTTT. Protein product: CASNNRGSNEKLFF.

This chain joins TRBV4-1 and TRBJ1-6; TRBD1 is a possible D gene (6 bases). Trimming pared 1 base from V and 7 bases from J, leaving 11 bases between. Germline-derived CDR1 and CDR2 are MGHRA and YSYEKL. This CDR3 region has 15 residues. The CDR3: CASSQVTGINSPLHF. CDR3 nucleotide sequence: TGCGCCAGCAGCCAAGTCACAGGGATCAATTCACCCCTCCACTTT.

As regards this clone: Other DNA sequences in this specimen translate into the identical CDR3. V usage is TRBV6-5 and J usage is TRBJ1-1; D is possibly TRBD1 (5 bases). The germline V and J ends were trimmed by 7 bases and 2 bases, with 8 bases remaining between them. The CDR3 sequence is 12 residues long. CDR1 is MNHEY and CDR2 is SVGAGI in the germline V gene. CDR3 in amino acids: CASTDRNTEAFF. The CDR3 nucleotides read TGTGCCAGCACCGACAGAAACACTGAAGCTTTCTTT.

This chain connects TRBV5-5 to TRBJ2-3; D uncertain. The V end was cut by 3 bases, the J end by 5 bases, with 13 bases between. Germline lookup yields CDR1 SGHKS and CDR2 YYEKEE (reference sequence). This CDR3 is 14 amino acids long. The CDR3 protein is CASSSLTYEDTQYF. The DNA for the CDR3 is TGTGCCAGCAGCTCACTAACCTACGAAGATACGCAGTATTTT.

J is TRBJ1-5 and V is TRBV19; 7 bases are shared with TRBD1. This CDR3 spans 13 amino acids. Trimming cost V 5 bases and J 7 bases; bases outside gene matches: 5. Germline CDR1 is LNHDA and CDR2 is SQIVND (reference sequence). CDR3 amino acids: CASSSQGGQPQHF. The CDR3, as DNA: TGTGCCAGTAGTTCGCAAGGGGGCCAGCCCCAGCATTTT.

In this sample, this clone turned up once. The sample carries other DNA sequences with the same CDR3. The gene calls are TRBV5-4 and TRBJ2-7; TRBD1 is a possible D gene (6 bases). The germline V gene encodes CDR1 SGHNT and CDR2 YYREEE (reference sequence). Between the trimmed V and J ends, which lost 4 bases and 0 bases, there was a span of 8 bases. The CDR3 is 13 amino acids. CDR3 sequence: CASSHRDSYEQYF. The CDR3 DNA follows: TGTGCCAGCAGCCACAGGGACTCCTACGAGCAGTACTTC.

This clone was counted only a few times. This chain joins TRBV19 and TRBJ2-7; no definite D call. Germline CDR1 LNHDA, CDR2 SQIVND (reference sequence). Trimming took off 0 bases at V and 2 bases at J, with 17 bases between the two ends. The CDR3 is 17 residues long. The CDR3 DNA sequence: TGTGCCAGTAGTATAGATCGTTCAGATTCTTATCCCTACGAGCAGTACTTC. Translated: CASSIDRSDSYPYEQYF.

The count of this clone is one. This chain uses TRBV28 with TRBJ2-7; the match to TRBD2 covers 8 bases. The CDR3 is 15 residues long. Germline CDR1 is MDHEN and CDR2 is SYDVKM. The ends lost 3 bases at V and 7 bases at J; junction bases unmatched: 11. The CDR3 spells CASSFRSGGPREQYF. CDR3 nucleotide sequence: TGTGCCAGCAGTTTCAGGTCGGGAGGGCCGAGGGAGCAGTACTTC. Complete variable domain (other parts from reference TRBV28 and TRBJ2-7): DVKVTQSSRYLVKRTGEKVFLECVQDMDHENMFWYRQDPGLGLRLIYFSYDVKMKEKGDIPEGYSVSREKKERFSLILESASTNQTSMYLCASSFRSGGPREQYFGPGTRLTVT.

The V call is TRBV27, the J call TRBJ1-2, with D tentatively TRBD1 (6 bases). The CDR3 consists of 17 residues. V lost 5 bases to trimming and J lost 8 bases, with 27 bases between them. The germline V gene has CDR1 MNHEY and CDR2 SMNVEV (reference sequence). The CDR3 loop reads CASSPLPRGGAKEGYTF. CDR3 nucleotide sequence: TGTGCCAGCAGTCCACTCCCCCGAGGGGGGGCGAAGGAAGGCTACACCTTC.

This clone showed up just once. The V call is TRBV28, the J call TRBJ1-2; D uncertain. The CDR3 runs 15 residues. The V end lost 11 bases, the J end lost 1 base, and 20 bases lay between the germline ends. Germline V lookup: CDR1 MDHEN, CDR2 SYDVKM. CDR3 region: CAAGPSGTFNYGYTF. CDR3 bases: TGTGCCGCCGGTCCCTCGGGAACTTTTAACTATGGCTACACCTTC.

The J gene is TRBJ2-1, the V gene TRBV7-2, with a possible D match to TRBD2 (6 bases). The CDR3 spans 15 residues. Germline V gives CDR1 SGHTA, CDR2 FQGNSA. The V gene lost 2 bases and the J gene lost 5 bases, with 13 bases spanning the gap. As DNA, the CDR3 is TGTGCCAGCAGCTTAACGGGGGAAGTAAACAATGAGCAGTTCTTC. Protein: CASSLTGEVNNEQFF.

The V and J genes are TRBV28 and TRBJ1-5; 7 bases agree with TRBD1. This CDR3 is built from 16 residues. Trimming cost V 6 bases and J 5 bases; bases outside gene matches: 13. Germline V gene sequence: CDR1 MDHEN, CDR2 SYDVKM. The CDR3 sequence: CASSPGTAVADQPQHF. The CDR3 DNA sequence: TGTGCCAGCAGCCCTGGGACAGCGGTCGCGGATCAGCCCCAGCATTTT.

The chain recombines TRBV7-9 with TRBJ2-7; 8 bases fit TRBD1. The CDR3 consists of 14 residues. Germline lookup yields CDR1 SEHNR and CDR2 FQNEAQ (reference sequence). Losses at the gene ends were 5 bases for V and 2 bases for J; bases not matched to a gene: 5. The CDR3 DNA follows: TGTGCCAGCAGCCCGGACAGGGCACCCTACGAGCAGTACTTC. This sequence encodes CASSPDRAPYEQYF.